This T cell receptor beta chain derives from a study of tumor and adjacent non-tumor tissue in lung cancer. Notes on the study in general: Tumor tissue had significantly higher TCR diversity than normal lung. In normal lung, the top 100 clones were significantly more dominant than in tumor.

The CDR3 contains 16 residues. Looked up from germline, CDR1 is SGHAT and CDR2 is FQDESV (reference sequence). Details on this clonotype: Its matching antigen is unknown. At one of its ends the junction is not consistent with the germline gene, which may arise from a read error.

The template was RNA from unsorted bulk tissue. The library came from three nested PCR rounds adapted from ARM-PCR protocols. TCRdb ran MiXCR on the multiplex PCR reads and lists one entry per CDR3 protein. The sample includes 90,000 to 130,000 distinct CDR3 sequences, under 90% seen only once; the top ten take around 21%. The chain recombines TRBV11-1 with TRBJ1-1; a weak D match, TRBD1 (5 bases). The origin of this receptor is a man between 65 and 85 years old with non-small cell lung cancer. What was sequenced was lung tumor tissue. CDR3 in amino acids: CVSSLKTEWMNTEAFF. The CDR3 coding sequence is TGTGTCAGCAGCTTAAAGACAGAGTGGATGAACACTGAAGCATTCTTT.